The T cell receptor beta chain under discussion was sequenced for a study of blood T cells in healthy people across ages (dated by TCRdb to between 2015 and 2017). Background for the entire study: Template switching captured roughly one uniquely barcoded TCR beta cDNA molecule per two T cells in model experiments. The study analyzed two additional independent replicas of 1 million unique cDNA reads from the same blood draw for two donors, one aged 18 to 30 and one aged 80 or older. Using deep sequencing normalized with unique cDNA molecular identifiers, the study measured how TCR beta repertoire diversity changes with age. The donors were split into four age groups: young (average around 15 years), middle-aged (around 40), aged (approximately 59) and long-lived (more than 80). To avoid experimental bias, donors of different ages were randomly spread across the sequencing lanes.

Regarding this clonotype: This clone's antigen is unknown. No base quality information exists; no much larger clone differs at one position.

The CDR3 contains 15 residues, cysteine and phenylalanine counted. Only the CDR3 DNA is retained, 45 bases long and in frame from the first base. From V the trimming removes 3 bases and from J it removes 5 bases, while the gene matches leave 8 bases of the junction unaccounted for. From a lookup of the germline V gene, CDR1 and CDR2 are SGDLS and YYNGEE. Study-level results and caveats: The percentage of naive T cells measured by flow cytometry correlated strongly with observed TCR beta diversity. The CMV infection status of donors was not known, potentially confounding age-related changes in expanded clonotypes. As age increased, observed TCR beta diversity per million T cells dropped in a roughly linear way, and a significant reduction was already evident by age 40. Compared with the aged group, more naive CD4+ T cells, fewer expanded clones and increased TCR diversity were shown by the long-lived group, suggesting age selection. Estimates of total diversity from one million sequenced T cells were regarded as lower bounds and underestimates. Since profiling was done on bulk unsorted PBMCs, naive and antigen-experienced compartments could not be conclusively compared.

The receptor library was made with 5' RACE. Sequencing took place on an Illumina HiSeq 2500. A second PCR of roughly 7 to 11 cycles was run with a J-beta primer mix and a sample-barcoded 5' primer. A template-switch 5' adaptor carrying 12 random nucleotides introduced a unique molecular identifier onto each TCR beta cDNA molecule. Each sample yielded at least 3 million CDR3-containing paired-end reads. First-strand cDNA synthesis was performed from all RNA using the Mint cDNA synthesis kit, with priming by a TRBC-specific oligonucleotide. Following uracil-DNA glycosylase treatment, a first 18-cycle PCR with universal primers M1SS and BC2_uni_R was performed on all cDNA. Per the source publication's procedure: For normalization, 1 million high-quality reads were randomly selected from each sample, with every read carrying a distinct molecular identifier. Reads with shared molecular identifiers were discarded instead of being binned into consensus sequences. CDR3 identification, clonotype clustering and error correction used MiTCR with a Q25 quality threshold and the strictest error-elimination algorithm. A nonparametric unseen species model using Euler transformation provided a lower-bound estimate of total TCR beta diversity. Clones were called with MiXCR by TCRdb after fastp trimmed the public reads at Q25, and only in-frame beta chains were retained. Rows with a matching CDR3 protein are joined into one entry that keeps the most common DNA and genes. TCRdb, rather than the study authors, made the V and J calls. This sample lists approximately 600,000 distinct CDR3 sequences; 58% were detected once. The ten largest clones take up over 30% of the sample.

Donors were approximately 42 systemically healthy Caucasian individuals from Russia aged roughly 6 to 95 years. About 10 milliliters of peripheral blood were collected from each donor into EDTA-treated Vacutainer tubes. Ficoll-Paque density-gradient centrifugation was used to isolate PBMCs, with at least 7 million obtained per sample. Trizol reagent was used to extract total RNA from PBMCs, with at least 5 micrograms per sample. For every donor, flow cytometry on a PBMC aliquot measured the percentage of naive CD45RAhigh/CD27high T cells. Sequencing used blood. The rearrangement joined TRBV9 to TRBJ2-3, with 8 bases matching TRBD2. The sequence was obtained from a man between 60 and 70 years old in good health. In nucleotides, the sequence is TGTGCCAGCAGCGCACGGGGGGGCCAGGGAGATACGCAGTATTTT. It translates as CASSARGGQGDTQYF.